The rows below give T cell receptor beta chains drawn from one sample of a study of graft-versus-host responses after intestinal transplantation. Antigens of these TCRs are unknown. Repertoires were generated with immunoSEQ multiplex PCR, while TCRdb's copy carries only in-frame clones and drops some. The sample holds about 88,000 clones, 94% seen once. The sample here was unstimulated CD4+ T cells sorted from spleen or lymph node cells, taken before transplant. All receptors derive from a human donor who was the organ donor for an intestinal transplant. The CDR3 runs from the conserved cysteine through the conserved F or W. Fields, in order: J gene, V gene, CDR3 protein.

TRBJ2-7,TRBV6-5,CASSGAGGILNEQYF
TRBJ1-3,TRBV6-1,CATTVNPGNTIYF
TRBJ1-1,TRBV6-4,CASIAPGGRAFF
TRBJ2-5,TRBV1,CTSIRGAAETQYF
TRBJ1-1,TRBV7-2,CASSFRAVPSEAFF
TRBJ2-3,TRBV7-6,CASSFSGTDTQYF
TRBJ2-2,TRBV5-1,CASSLVGGGLTITGELFF
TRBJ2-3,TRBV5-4,CASSLRGITDTQYF
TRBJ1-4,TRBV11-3,CASSATGGAGVGEKLFF
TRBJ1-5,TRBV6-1,CASSVGQGYNQPQHF
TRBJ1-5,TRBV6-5,CASSRSGDQPQHF
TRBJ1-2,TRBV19,CASSMGAGVGYGYTF
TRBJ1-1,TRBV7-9,CASSPRGSTEAFF
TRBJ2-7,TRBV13,CASSSNPTSPPQYF
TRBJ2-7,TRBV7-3,CASSTSSGYEQYF
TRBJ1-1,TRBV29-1,CSVALSYEAFF
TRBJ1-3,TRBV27,CASSFSTGSGNTIYF
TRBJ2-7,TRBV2,CASKRGQGDYEQYF
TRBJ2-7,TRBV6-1,CASSVQASGYEQYF
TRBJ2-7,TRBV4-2,CASSQGLTSSYEQYF
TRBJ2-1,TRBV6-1,CASSVGTGRHEQFF
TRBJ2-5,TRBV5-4,CASSPLAGGRQETQYF
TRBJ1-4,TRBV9,CASSETLGEKLFF
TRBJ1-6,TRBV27,CASSLLRGSPLHF
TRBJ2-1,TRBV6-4,CASSDWGSFNNEQFF
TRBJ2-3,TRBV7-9,CASSLDNRALFSTDTQYF
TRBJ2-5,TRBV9,CASSVAAGAQETQYF
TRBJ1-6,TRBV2,CASSEAGTVKYLPLHF
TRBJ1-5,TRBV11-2,CASSFAGGNQPQHF
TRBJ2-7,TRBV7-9,CASSSGLAVQYF
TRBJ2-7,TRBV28,CASSLLRGGEQYF
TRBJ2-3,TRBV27,CASSFSGGTDTQYF
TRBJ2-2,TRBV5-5,CASSLGQGANTGELFF